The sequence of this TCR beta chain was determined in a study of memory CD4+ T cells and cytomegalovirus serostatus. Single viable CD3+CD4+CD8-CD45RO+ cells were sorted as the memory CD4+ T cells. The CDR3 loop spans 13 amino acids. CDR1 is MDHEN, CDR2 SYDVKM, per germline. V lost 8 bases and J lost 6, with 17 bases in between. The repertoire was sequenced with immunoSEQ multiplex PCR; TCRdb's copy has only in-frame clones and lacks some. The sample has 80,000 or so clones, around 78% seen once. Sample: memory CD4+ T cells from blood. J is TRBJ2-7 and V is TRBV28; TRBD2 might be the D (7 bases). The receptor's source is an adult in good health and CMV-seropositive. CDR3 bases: TGTGCCAGCCGGAGGGGGGGGCGGGTCGAGCAGTACTTC. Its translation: CASRRGGRVEQYF.